This T cell receptor beta chain was captured in a study of cytomegalovirus exposure and HLA in healthy donors. As for the study in general: There were 350 to 400 genotyped donors. Of these, roughly 80% fell in the genetic ancestry cluster associated with self-reported Caucasian donors.

Turning to this clone: Its antigen is unknown.

V dropped 3 bases and J dropped 0 bases, with 8 bases sitting between them. The CDR3 consists of 15 residues. Looked up from germline, CDR1 is LNHNV and CDR2 is YYDKDF (reference sequence). Study results and limitations: Previous analysis showed most TCR beta V segments were productive about 90% or about 30% of the time.

The PCR was carried out with 60 Vbeta primers and 13 Jbeta primers. Sequenced by immunoSEQ multiplex PCR; TCRdb stores in-frame clones only, minus some. Of around 130,000 clones in the sample, approximately 68% were seen once. This receptor was obtained from a man under 40 in good health and CMV-seropositive. The chain has TRBV15 and TRBJ2-2; D is ambiguous. Sequences were obtained from PBMCs. The CDR3 reads CATSRRITNTGELFF. CDR3 in DNA: TGTGCCACCAGCAGGAGAATCACGAACACCGGGGAGCTGTTTTTT. Full variable domain (rest looked up from reference TRBV15 and TRBJ2-2): DAMVIQNPRYQVTQFGKPVTLSCSQTLNHNVMYWYQQKSSQAPKLLFHYYDKDFNNEADTPDNFQSRRPNTSFCFLDIRSPGLGDTAMYLCATSRRITNTGELFFGEGSRLTVL.